This TCR beta chain is from a study of T-cell reconstitution after alpha-beta-depleted transplantation in children. Trimming removed 4 bases at V and 1 base at J, with 11 bases between. CDR1 is LGHNA and CDR2 is YNFKEQ in the germline V gene. The CDR3 runs 15 residues. A TCRbeta library incorporating unique molecular identifiers was prepared. TCRdb recomputed calls from the PCR reads with MiXCR, one row per CDR3 protein. The sample records around 270,000 distinct CDR3 sequences, around a tenth being singletons. This clonotype has ten or more counts. This clonotype originated in a boy under two years old with acute myeloid leukemia, due to receive a stem cell transplant. The J gene is TRBJ2-1, the V gene TRBV4-2, with D perhaps given as TRBD1 or TRBD2 (6 bases each). Source: PBMCs, taken before TCRalphabeta/CD19-depleted stem cell transplant. The CDR3 here is CASSLLGGSYNEQFF. The CDR3, as DNA: TGTGCCAGCAGCCTTTTAGGGGGGTCCTACAATGAGCAGTTCTTC.